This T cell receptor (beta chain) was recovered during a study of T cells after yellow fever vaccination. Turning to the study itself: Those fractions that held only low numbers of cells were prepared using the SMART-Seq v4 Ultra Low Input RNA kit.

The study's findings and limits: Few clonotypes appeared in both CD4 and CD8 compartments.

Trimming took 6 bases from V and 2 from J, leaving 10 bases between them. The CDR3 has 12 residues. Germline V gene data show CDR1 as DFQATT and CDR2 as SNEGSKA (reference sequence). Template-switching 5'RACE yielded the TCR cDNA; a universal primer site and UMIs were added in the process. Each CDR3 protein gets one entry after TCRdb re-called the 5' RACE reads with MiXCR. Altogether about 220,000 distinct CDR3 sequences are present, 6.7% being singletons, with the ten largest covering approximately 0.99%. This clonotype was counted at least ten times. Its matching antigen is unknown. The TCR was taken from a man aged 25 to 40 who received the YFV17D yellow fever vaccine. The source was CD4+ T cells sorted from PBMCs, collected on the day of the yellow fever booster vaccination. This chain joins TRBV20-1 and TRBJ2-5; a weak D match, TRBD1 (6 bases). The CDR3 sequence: CSAPRGQETQYF. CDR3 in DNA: TGCAGTGCCCCTAGGGGGCAAGAGACCCAGTACTTC.